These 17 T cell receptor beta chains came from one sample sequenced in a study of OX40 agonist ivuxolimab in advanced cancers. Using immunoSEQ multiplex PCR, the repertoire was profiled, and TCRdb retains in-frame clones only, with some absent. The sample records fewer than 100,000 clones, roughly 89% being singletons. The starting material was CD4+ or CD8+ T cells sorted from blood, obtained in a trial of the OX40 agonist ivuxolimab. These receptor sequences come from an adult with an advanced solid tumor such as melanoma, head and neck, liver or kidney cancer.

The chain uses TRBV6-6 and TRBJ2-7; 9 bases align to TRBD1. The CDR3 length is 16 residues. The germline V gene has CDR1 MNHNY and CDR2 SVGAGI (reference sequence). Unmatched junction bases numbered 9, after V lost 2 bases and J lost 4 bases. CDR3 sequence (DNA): TGTGCCAGCAGTTACCTTGGGACAGGGCTTGGGTACGAGCAGTACTTC. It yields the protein CASSYLGTGLGYEQYF.

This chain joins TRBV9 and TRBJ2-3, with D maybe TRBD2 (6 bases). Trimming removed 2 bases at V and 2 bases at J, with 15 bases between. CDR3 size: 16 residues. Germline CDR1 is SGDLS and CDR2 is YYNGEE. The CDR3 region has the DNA TGTGCCAGCAGCGTCTGGCTACTAGCCACCACAGATACGCAGTATTTT. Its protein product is CASSVWLLATTDTQYF.

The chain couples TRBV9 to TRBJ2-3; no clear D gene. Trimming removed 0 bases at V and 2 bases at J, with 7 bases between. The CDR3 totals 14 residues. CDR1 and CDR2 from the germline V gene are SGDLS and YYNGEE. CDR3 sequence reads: CASSVESPTDTQYF. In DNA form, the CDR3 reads TGTGCCAGCAGCGTAGAGTCCCCCACAGATACGCAGTATTTT.

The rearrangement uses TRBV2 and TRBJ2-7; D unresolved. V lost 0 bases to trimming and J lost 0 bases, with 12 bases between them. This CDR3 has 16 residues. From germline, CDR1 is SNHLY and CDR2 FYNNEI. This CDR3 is CASSEAWPKSSYEQYF. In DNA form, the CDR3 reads TGTGCCAGCAGTGAAGCGTGGCCGAAGAGCTCCTACGAGCAGTACTTC.

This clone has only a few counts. CDR3 bases: TGTGCCAGCAGCTTTACACGTTACGAGCAGTACTTC. Protein product: CASSFTRYEQYF. The V call is TRBV7-2, the J call TRBJ2-7; D not certain. The length of the CDR3 is 12 residues. In germline, CDR1 is SGHTA, CDR2 FQGNSA. The V and J ends lost 3 bases and 4 bases respectively, with 7 bases between them.

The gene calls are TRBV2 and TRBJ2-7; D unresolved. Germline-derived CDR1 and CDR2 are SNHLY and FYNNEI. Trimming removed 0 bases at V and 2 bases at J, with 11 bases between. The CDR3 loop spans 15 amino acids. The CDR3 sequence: CASSEAGWPPYEQYF. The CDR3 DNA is TGTGCCAGCAGTGAAGCAGGGTGGCCCCCCTACGAGCAGTACTTC.

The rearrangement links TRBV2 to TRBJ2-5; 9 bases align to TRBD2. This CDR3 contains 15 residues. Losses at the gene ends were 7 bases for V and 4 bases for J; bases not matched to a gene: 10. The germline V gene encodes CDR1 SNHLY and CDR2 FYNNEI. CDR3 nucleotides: TGTGCCAGCACGGGTAGCGGGAGTGAGGCAGAGACCCAGTACTTC. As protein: CASTGSGSEAETQYF.

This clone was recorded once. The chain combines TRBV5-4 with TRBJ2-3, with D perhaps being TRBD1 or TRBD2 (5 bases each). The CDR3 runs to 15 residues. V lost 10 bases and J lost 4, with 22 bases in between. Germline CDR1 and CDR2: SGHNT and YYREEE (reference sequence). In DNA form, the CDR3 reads TGTGCCCTTAAGCTATGGGGGAGTCGGGCAGATACGCAGTATTTT. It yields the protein CALKLWGSRADTQYF.

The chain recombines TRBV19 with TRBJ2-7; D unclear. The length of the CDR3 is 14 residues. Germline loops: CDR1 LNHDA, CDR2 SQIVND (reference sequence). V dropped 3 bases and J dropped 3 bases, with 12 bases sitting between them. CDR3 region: CASSMGSLVYEQYF. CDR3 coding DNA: TGTGCCAGTAGTATGGGTAGTCTCGTCTACGAGCAGTACTTC.

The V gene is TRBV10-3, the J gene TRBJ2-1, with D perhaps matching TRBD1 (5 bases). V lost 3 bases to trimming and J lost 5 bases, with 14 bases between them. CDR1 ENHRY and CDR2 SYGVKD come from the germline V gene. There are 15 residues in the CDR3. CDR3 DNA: TGTGCCATCAGTGAAGGGGCCCTTCGGGACAATGAGCAGTTCTTC. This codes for CAISEGALRDNEQFF.

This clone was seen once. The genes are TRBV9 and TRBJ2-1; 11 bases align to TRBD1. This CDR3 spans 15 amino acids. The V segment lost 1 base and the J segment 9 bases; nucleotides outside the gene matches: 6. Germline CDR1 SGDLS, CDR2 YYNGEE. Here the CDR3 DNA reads TGTGCCAGCAGCGTAAATCCGGGACAGGGGGGTGAGCAGTTCTTC. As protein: CASSVNPGQGGEQFF.

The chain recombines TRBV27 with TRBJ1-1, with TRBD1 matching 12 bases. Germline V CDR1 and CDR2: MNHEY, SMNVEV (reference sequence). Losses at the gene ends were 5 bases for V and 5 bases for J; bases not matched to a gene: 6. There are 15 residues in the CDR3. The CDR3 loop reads CASSLGTGGRTEAFF. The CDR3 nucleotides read TGTGCCAGCAGTCTCGGGACAGGGGGCAGAACTGAAGCTTTCTTT.

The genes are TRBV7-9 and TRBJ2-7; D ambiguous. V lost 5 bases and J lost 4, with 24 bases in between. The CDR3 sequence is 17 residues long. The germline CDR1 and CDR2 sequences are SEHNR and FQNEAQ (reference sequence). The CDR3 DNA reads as TGTGCCAGCAGCCCACCCCCGTGGACGAGAATTGGTTACGAGCAGTACTTC. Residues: CASSPPPWTRIGYEQYF.

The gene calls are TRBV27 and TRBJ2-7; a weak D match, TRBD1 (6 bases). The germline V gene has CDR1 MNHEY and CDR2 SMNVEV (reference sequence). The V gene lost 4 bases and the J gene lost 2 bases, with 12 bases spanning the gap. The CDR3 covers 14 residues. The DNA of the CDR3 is TGTGCCAGCAGTTCACAGGGTTTCGCCTACGAGCAGTACTTC. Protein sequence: CASSSQGFAYEQYF.

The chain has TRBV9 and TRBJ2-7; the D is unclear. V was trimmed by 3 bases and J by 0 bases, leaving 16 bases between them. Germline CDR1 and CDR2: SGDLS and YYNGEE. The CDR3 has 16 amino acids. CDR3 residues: CASSARESWSSYEQYF. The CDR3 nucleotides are TGTGCCAGCAGCGCCCGTGAATCTTGGAGCTCCTACGAGCAGTACTTC.

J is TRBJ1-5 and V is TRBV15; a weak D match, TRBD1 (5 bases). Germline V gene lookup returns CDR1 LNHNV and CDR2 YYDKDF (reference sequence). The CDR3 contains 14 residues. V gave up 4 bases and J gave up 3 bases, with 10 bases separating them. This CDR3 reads CATSTAGLNQPQHF. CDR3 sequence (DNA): TGTGCCACCAGCACCGCAGGGCTCAATCAGCCCCAGCATTTT.

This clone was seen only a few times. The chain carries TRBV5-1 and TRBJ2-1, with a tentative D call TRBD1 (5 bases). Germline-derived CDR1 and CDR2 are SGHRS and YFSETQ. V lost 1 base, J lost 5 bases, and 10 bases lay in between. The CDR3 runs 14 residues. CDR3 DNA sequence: TGCGCCAGCAGCTTGTACAGGTCCGACAATGAGCAGTTCTTC. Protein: CASSLYRSDNEQFF.